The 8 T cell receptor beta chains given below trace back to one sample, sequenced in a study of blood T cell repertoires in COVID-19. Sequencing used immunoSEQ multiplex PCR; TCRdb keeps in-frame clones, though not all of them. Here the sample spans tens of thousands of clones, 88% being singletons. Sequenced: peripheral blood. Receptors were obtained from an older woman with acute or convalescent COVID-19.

The CDR3 bases are TGTGCCAGCAGTTGGGGCGGGATGGTTGAGACCCAGTACTTC. It codes for CASSWGGMVETQYF. The V call is TRBV6-2 or TRBV6-3, the J call TRBJ2-5; D is perhaps TRBD2 (6 bases). The germline V gene encodes CDR1 MNHEY and CDR2 SVGEGT. The CDR3 runs 14 residues. V gave up 4 bases and J gave up 5 bases, with 14 bases separating them.

In DNA form, the CDR3 reads TGTGCCAGCAGTCCTTACAATCAGCCCCAGCATTTT. Its translation: CASSPYNQPQHF. The chain combines TRBV12-3 or TRBV12-4 with TRBJ1-5, with D unresolved. The CDR3 spans 12 residues. The V end was cut by 5 bases, the J end by 3 bases, with 5 bases between.

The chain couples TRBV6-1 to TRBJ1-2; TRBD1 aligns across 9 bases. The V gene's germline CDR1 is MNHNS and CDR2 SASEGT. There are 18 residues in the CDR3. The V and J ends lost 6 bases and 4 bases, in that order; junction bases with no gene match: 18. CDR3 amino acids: CASSELPGQGGWVYGYTF. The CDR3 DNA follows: TGTGCCAGCAGCGAACTCCCGGGACAGGGAGGATGGGTCTATGGCTACACCTTC.

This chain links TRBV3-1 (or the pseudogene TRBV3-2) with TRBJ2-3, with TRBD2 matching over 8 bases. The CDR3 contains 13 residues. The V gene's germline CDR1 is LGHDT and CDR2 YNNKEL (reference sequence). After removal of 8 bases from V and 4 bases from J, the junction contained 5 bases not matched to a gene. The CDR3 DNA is TGTGCCAGCCGCAGCGGGGGATCAGATACGCAGTATTTT. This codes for CASRSGGSDTQYF.

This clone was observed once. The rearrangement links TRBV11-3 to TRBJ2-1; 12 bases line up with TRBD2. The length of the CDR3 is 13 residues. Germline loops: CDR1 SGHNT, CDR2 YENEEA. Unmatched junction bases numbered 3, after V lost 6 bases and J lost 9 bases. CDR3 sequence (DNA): TGTGCCAGCAGTCGGACTAGCGGGACTGAGCAGTTCTTC. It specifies CASSRTSGTEQFF.

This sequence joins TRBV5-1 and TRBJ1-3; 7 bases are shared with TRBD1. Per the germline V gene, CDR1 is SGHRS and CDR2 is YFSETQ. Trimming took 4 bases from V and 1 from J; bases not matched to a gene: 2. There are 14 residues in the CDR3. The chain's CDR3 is CASSLGQSGNTIYF. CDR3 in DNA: TGCGCCAGCAGCCTGGGACAGTCTGGAAACACCATATATTTT.

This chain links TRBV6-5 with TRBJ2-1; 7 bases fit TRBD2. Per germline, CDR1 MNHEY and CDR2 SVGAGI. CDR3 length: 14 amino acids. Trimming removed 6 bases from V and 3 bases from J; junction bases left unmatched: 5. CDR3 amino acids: CASRTGGSYNEQFF. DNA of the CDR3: TGTGCCAGCAGGACGGGGGGAAGCTACAATGAGCAGTTCTTC.

DNA of the CDR3: TGTGCCAGCTCACCAGACTGGGACAGGGGGTTAGATGAGCAGTTCTTC. Translated, it gives CASSPDWDRGLDEQFF. This chain joins TRBV18 and TRBJ2-1; 11 bases agree with TRBD1. V gave up 2 bases and J gave up 8 bases; unmatched junction bases: 8. CDR1 is KGHSH and CDR2 is LQKENI in the germline V gene. The CDR3 contains 16 residues.